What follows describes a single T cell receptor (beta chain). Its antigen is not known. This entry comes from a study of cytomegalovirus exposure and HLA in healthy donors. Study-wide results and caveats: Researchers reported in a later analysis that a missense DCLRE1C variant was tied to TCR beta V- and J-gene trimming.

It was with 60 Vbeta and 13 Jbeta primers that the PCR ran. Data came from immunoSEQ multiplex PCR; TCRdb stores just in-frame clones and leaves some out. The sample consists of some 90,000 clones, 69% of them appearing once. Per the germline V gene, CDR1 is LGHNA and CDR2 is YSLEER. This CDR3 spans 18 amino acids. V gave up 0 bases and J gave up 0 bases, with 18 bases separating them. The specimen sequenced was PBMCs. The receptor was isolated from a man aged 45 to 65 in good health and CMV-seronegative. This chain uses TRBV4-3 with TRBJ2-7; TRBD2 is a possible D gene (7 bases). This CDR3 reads CASSQELGGWTASYEQYF. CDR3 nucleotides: TGCGCCAGCAGCCAAGAATTGGGGGGGTGGACAGCCTCCTACGAGCAGTACTTC.